The following is a TCR beta chain sequence with its context. Its antigen remains unknown. This CDR3 contains 14 residues. Germline V gene data show CDR1 as MNHEY and CDR2 as SMNVEV (reference sequence). The trim removed 5 bases at V and 6 bases at J, leaving 7 bases unmatched. TCRdb fed the RT-PCR reads into MiXCR, producing one record per CDR3 protein. Among about 650,000 distinct CDR3 sequences listed, 11% to 15% were seen once. This sample was included in a study of response to subunit inactivated influenza vaccine. Study-wide points: Authors suggested that a seasonal influenza vaccination recruits few new T cells each time.

The material was PBMCs from blood, obtained around two weeks before vaccination. This chain joins TRBV27 and TRBJ1-5, with 7 bases aligning to TRBD1. The clonotype originates from a man aged 45-65 years who received an inactivated influenza vaccine. The CDR3, as DNA: TGTGCCAGCAGTCCGACAGGGTTCAGTCAGCCCCAGCATTTT. Amino acids: CASSPTGFSQPQHF.